This is a list of T cell receptor beta chains from one sample in a study of CD8+ T cells in alopecia areata. The data were produced by immunoSEQ multiplex PCR, yet TCRdb's version contains in-frame clones alone and is incomplete. The data contain fewer than 110,000 clones, 70% to 90% of them singletons. The material was CD8+ T cells sorted from blood, obtained at roughly week 30, from a patient treated with tofacitinib. The receptors were sampled from a human donor with alopecia areata. CDR3s include the opening cysteine and the closing phenylalanine or tryptophan.

j_call v_call cdr3_aa
TRBJ2-2 TRBV29-1 CSVENQNTGELFF
TRBJ2-1 TRBV7-2 CASSPTSGSSSEQFF
TRBJ2-5 TRBV15 CATGGLAGALEETQYF
TRBJ2-5 TRBV11-2 CASSLSETQYF
TRBJ2-7 TRBV7-9 CASSLGLAGTSYEQYF
TRBJ2-7 TRBV4-2 CASSHASLDYEQYF
TRBJ2-1 TRBV19 CASNRAGGLYNEQFF
TRBJ2-1 TRBV4-1 CASSQHRWGLGYNEQFF
TRBJ2-3 TRBV18 CASSPQLVRDGLSPLTDTQYF
TRBJ1-4 TRBV7-9 CARTTRQGNNEKLFF
TRBJ2-7 TRBV6-5 CASTRLAETYEQYF
TRBJ2-7 TRBV23-1 CASTLNTLGGNHEQYF
TRBJ1-4 TRBV19 CASSALSEKLFF
TRBJ2-7 TRBV29-1 CSVEGQGTYEQYF
TRBJ1-1 TRBV27 CASSFWDLGEAFF
TRBJ2-3 TRBV2 CAKGATPRTDTQYF
TRBJ2-3 TRBV2 CASSEHGSGTDTQYF
TRBJ2-1 TRBV7-9 CASRGGSGSSYNEQFF
TRBJ2-7 TRBV6-1 CASSDSGGYGQYF
TRBJ2-1 TRBV30 CAGTYSSGRGYEQFF
TRBJ1-2 TRBV7-9 CAGRTGTYGYTF
TRBJ1-1 TRBV6-1 CASSTTSMNTEAFF
TRBJ1-1 TRBV5-4 CASSFGSTEAFF
TRBJ2-1 TRBV6-4 CASSNTGGSSYNEQFF
TRBJ2-1 TRBV7-9 CASSLGTTDEQFF
TRBJ2-3 TRBV29-1 CSVDDPTRTDTQYF